This T cell receptor (beta chain) was recorded in a study of response to subunit inactivated influenza vaccine. Overall study findings and caveats: Authors suggested each seasonal flu vaccination may recruit only limited numbers of new T cells.

The CDR3 has 16 residues. The V segment lost 7 bases and the J segment 1 base; nucleotides outside the gene matches: 6. CDR1 is MNHEY, CDR2 SMNVEV, per germline (reference sequence). Turning to this clonotype: The antigen remains unidentified.

MiXCR, run by TCRdb on the RT-PCR reads, gives a single entry per CDR3 protein. The table includes about 650,000 distinct CDR3 sequences, around 15% detected once. The specimen was PBMCs from blood, collected roughly 15 days before vaccination. This sequence joins TRBV27 and TRBJ2-2; 10 positions match TRBD2. This receptor was obtained from a man aged 50 to 59 who received an inactivated influenza vaccine. The CDR3 nucleotides read TGTGCCAGCACCAAATCTAGCGGGGGGAACACCGGGGAGCTGTTTTTT. It encodes CASTKSSGGNTGELFF.